The next 29 T cell receptor beta chains were all read from a single sample in a study of response to subunit inactivated influenza vaccine. TCRdb used MiXCR to reprocess the RT-PCR reads, holding one entry per CDR3 protein. The sample gives 500,000 to 600,000 distinct CDR3 sequences, 7.6% of which show up once; 10% to 15% is in the top ten. The sample consisted of PBMCs from blood, taken roughly 24 months after vaccination. These receptor sequences come from a man in his fifties or sixties who received an inactivated influenza vaccine.

This clonotype was detected many times. This rearrangement joins TRBV20-1 to TRBJ1-1; TRBD1 is a possible D gene (6 bases). V was trimmed by 2 bases and J by 4 bases, leaving 17 bases between them. This CDR3 is 15 amino acids long. Germline V CDR1 and CDR2: DFQATT, SNEGSKA (reference sequence). The CDR3 bases are TGCAGTGCTAGACCCCGGGGGCAGGTTACCACTGAAGCTTTCTTT. Residues: CSARPRGQVTTEAFF.

The CDR3 coding sequence is TGTGCCAGCAGTTTAGTCAATCAGCCCCAGCATTTT. Encoded protein: CASSLVNQPQHF. The chain is built from TRBV12-3 or TRBV12-4 and TRBJ1-5; the D is unclear. Deletions cut 1 base from V and 3 bases from J, with 1 base between. The CDR3 is 12 amino acids.

The gene calls are TRBV5-1 and TRBJ2-7; 9 nucleotides align to TRBD2. Germline V gene data show CDR1 as SGHRS and CDR2 as YFSETQ. The length of the CDR3 is 14 residues. Trimming cost V 3 bases and J 2 bases; bases outside gene matches: 3. The CDR3 loop reads CASSSGGRAYEQYF. Here the CDR3 DNA reads TGCGCCAGCAGCTCGGGCGGGAGGGCCTACGAGCAGTACTTC. Variable domain in full (rest from reference TRBV5-1 and TRBJ2-7): KAGVTQTPRYLIKTRGQQVTLSCSPISGHRSVSWYQQTPGQGLQFLFEYFSETQRNKGNFPGRFSGRQFSNSRSEMNVSTLELGDSALYLCASSSGGRAYEQYFGPGTRLTVT.

This clonotype was detected ten times or more. The chain links TRBV4-1 to TRBJ2-4, with 12 bases aligning to TRBD2. This CDR3 has 16 amino acids. The ends lost 3 bases at V and 6 bases at J; junction bases unmatched: 6. Germline V gene sequence: CDR1 MGHRA, CDR2 YSYEKL. CDR3 amino acids: CASSQELAGGLNIQYF. CDR3 nucleotide sequence: TGCGCCAGCAGCCAGGAACTAGCGGGGGGCCTAAACATTCAGTACTTC.

This clonotype was detected only a few times. The chain has TRBV7-2 and TRBJ1-2; D is unresolved. Trimming cost V 5 bases and J 8 bases, with 9 bases left between them. The CDR3 is 11 residues long. Germline CDR1 is SGHTA and CDR2 is FQGNSA. The DNA for the CDR3 is TGTGCCAGCAGCCCCTCGAGGGGCTACACCTTC. Encoded protein: CASSPSRGYTF.

The J gene is TRBJ2-5, the V gene TRBV12-3 or TRBV12-4, with D perhaps TRBD1 (6 bases). V was trimmed by 7 bases and J by 5 bases, leaving 14 bases between them. This CDR3 has 13 residues. The CDR3 here is CASTRGPRETQYF. The CDR3 nucleotides read TGTGCCAGCACCAGGGGACCTAGGGAGACCCAGTACTTC.

The chain couples TRBV4-3 to TRBJ2-1; D is unresolved. Trimming removed 0 bases from V and 0 bases from J, with 9 bases in between. CDR1 and CDR2 (germline): LGHNA, YSLEER. This CDR3 spans 16 amino acids. The CDR3 sequence: CASSQDFGISYNEQFF. CDR3 DNA sequence: TGCGCCAGCAGCCAAGATTTTGGTATCTCCTACAATGAGCAGTTCTTC.

The V and J genes are TRBV18 and TRBJ2-1, with D tentatively TRBD2 (6 bases). V lost 2 bases and J 5 bases, leaving 19 bases between the germline ends. This CDR3 has 17 residues. The germline gives CDR1 KGHSH, CDR2 LQKENI. The CDR3 DNA reads as TGTGCCAGCTCACCATATAGCTGGGAGGTCCTCGACAATGAGCAGTTCTTC. Translation: CASSPYSWEVLDNEQFF.

This clonotype showed up many times. The rearrangement links TRBV6-1 to TRBJ2-1; the match to TRBD2 covers 9 bases. The CDR3 covers 15 residues. V lost 6 bases and J lost 8; bases outside the gene matches: 11. CDR1 MNHNS and CDR2 SASEGT come from the germline V gene. CDR3 protein: CASSRGGANWYEQFF. The DNA of the CDR3 is TGTGCCAGCAGCCGCGGGGGGGCGAATTGGTATGAGCAGTTCTTC.

The sample holds many counts of this clonotype. This chain links TRBV6-5 with TRBJ1-1; D unresolved. Trimming took 3 bases from V and 11 from J, leaving 10 bases between them. The CDR3 covers 11 residues. From germline, CDR1 is MNHEY and CDR2 SVGAGI. CDR3 region: CASSYGPVAFF. The CDR3, as DNA: TGTGCCAGCAGTTATGGTCCCGTTGCTTTCTTT.

As concerns this clonotype: Just one base apart from a much larger clone, this may be a read error. The chain combines TRBV14 with TRBJ1-5; TRBD1 might be the D (6 bases). V was trimmed by 1 base and J by 2 bases, leaving 15 bases between them. The CDR3 sequence is 17 residues long. The germline CDR1 and CDR2 sequences are SGHDN and FVKESK. CDR3: CASSQGGGASRNQPQHF. CDR3 DNA: TGTGCCAGCAGCCAAGGTGGGGGGGCTAGTCGCAATCAGCCCCAGCATTTT.

This rearrangement joins TRBV5-6 to TRBJ1-2, with D maybe TRBD1 (6 bases). The CDR3 has 15 residues. Germline CDR1 is SGHDT and CDR2 is YYEEEE. V lost 4 bases, J lost 3 bases, and 16 bases lay in between. The chain's CDR3 is CASSGLAQGDYGYTF. CDR3 nucleotide sequence: TGTGCCAGCAGCGGACTGGCACAGGGAGACTATGGCTACACCTTC.

This chain joins TRBV19 and TRBJ2-7; 10 bases match TRBD1. J lost 2 bases, V lost 5 bases, and 9 bases had no gene match. Germline loops: CDR1 LNHDA, CDR2 SQIVND (reference sequence). The CDR3 extends over 16 amino acids. The CDR3 is CASSAMTGGNPYEQYF. CDR3 DNA sequence: TGTGCCAGTAGTGCCATGACAGGGGGCAACCCCTACGAGCAGTACTTC. Combining the CDR3 with reference TRBV19 and TRBJ2-7 gives the whole variable domain DGGITQSPKYLFRKEGQNVTLSCEQNLNHDAMYWYRQDPGQGLRLIYYSQIVNDFQKGDIAEGYSVSREKKESFPLTVTSAQKNPTAFYLCASSAMTGGNPYEQYFGPGTRLTVT.

J is TRBJ2-7 and V is TRBV19; possibly TRBD2 for D (6 bases). With 2 bases removed from V and 5 bases from J, the gap between germline ends came to 13 bases. The V gene's germline CDR1 is LNHDA and CDR2 SQIVND (reference sequence). CDR3 size: 14 residues. CDR3 sequence: CASSIFGPGDEQYF. Written as DNA, the CDR3 is TGTGCCAGTAGTATATTTGGGCCGGGGGACGAGCAGTACTTC.

This clonotype was observed at least ten times. The J gene is TRBJ2-1, the V gene TRBV28; D perhaps matches TRBD2 (6 bases). Germline CDR1 MDHEN, CDR2 SYDVKM. CDR3 length: 17 amino acids. V lost 5 bases and J 0 bases, leaving 17 bases between the germline ends. The CDR3 bases are TGTGCCAGCAGTCGAGTAACAGCGGGCGACTCCTACAATGAGCAGTTCTTC. It encodes CASSRVTAGDSYNEQFF.

This clonotype was seen only a few times. The gene calls are TRBV7-9 and TRBJ2-7; 8 bases map to TRBD2. CDR3 length: 13 residues. Germline CDR1 SEHNR, CDR2 FQNEAQ (reference sequence). V lost 4 bases to trimming and J lost 3 bases; unmatched junction nucleotides: 2. The CDR3 loop is CASSSTSGYEQYF. The CDR3 DNA sequence: TGTGCCAGCAGCTCTACTAGCGGCTACGAGCAGTACTTC.

A word on this clonotype: Given a much more abundant clone one base away, this may be a read error. This rearrangement joins TRBV18 to TRBJ2-5; D is uncertain. The CDR3 has 12 amino acids. The germline V gene encodes CDR1 KGHSH and CDR2 LQKENI. Trimming removed 2 bases at V and 6 bases at J, with 7 bases between. The CDR3 sequence is CASSPVRQTQYF. The CDR3, as DNA: TGTGCCAGCTCACCAGTGCGGCAGACCCAGTACTTC.

In its sample, this clonotype was seen a few times. The V call is TRBV10-3, the J call TRBJ2-7; TRBD1 is a possible D gene (6 bases). The germline V gene encodes CDR1 ENHRY and CDR2 SYGVKD. The CDR3 totals 14 residues. The V end was cut by 10 bases, the J end by 1 base, with 17 bases between. CDR3 residues: CATTTGIASYEQYF. The CDR3 nucleotides are TGTGCCACCACCACAGGGATAGCATCCTACGAGCAGTACTTC.

In this sample, this clonotype turned up once. V gene TRBV12-3 or TRBV12-4 combines with J gene TRBJ2-7; a weak D match, TRBD1 (5 bases). This CDR3 is 18 amino acids long. V was shortened by 4 bases and J by 7 bases, with 29 bases between the two germline ends. The CDR3, as DNA: TGTGCCAGCAGTTCTCTTGGCGTTTCGACAGCCCCAGGGCGGGAGCAGTACTTC. Translated: CASSSLGVSTAPGREQYF.

This rearrangement joins TRBV20-1 to TRBJ2-6; no definite D call. Per germline, CDR1 DFQATT and CDR2 SNEGSKA (reference sequence). V was trimmed by 3 bases and J by 2 bases, leaving 8 bases between them. CDR3 size: 14 residues. The CDR3, as DNA: TGCAGTGCTAGGACGGGTACTGGGGCCAACGTCCTGACTTTC. This sequence encodes CSARTGTGANVLTF.

The CDR3: CASSGSYHYNEQFF. The CDR3 DNA reads as TGTGCCAGCAGTGGATCTTACCACTACAATGAGCAGTTCTTC. The genes are TRBV25-1 and TRBJ2-1; D not resolved. Germline-derived CDR1 and CDR2 are MGHDK and SYGVNS. With 4 bases removed from V and 3 bases from J, the gap between germline ends came to 10 bases. The CDR3 contains 14 residues. The variable domain in full, completed from reference TRBV25-1 and TRBJ2-1, reads EADIYQTPRYLVIGTGKKITLECSQTMGHDKMYWYQQDPGMELHLIHYSYGVNSTEKGDLSSESTVSRIRTEHFPLTLESARPSHTSQYLCASSGSYHYNEQFFGPGTRLTVL.

This chain links TRBV3-1 with TRBJ2-7, with 7 bases lining up with TRBD2. The CDR3 length is 15 residues. V shed 0 bases, J shed 6 bases, and the junction held 8 bases outside the gene matches. The germline V gene encodes CDR1 LGHDT and CDR2 YNNKEL (reference sequence). CDR3 protein: CASSQDPASGGEQYF. In nucleotides, the CDR3 is TGTGCCAGCAGCCAAGATCCGGCTAGCGGTGGCGAGCAGTACTTC.

This clonotype showed up many times. The rearrangement uses TRBV7-9 and TRBJ1-2; D ambiguous. The V end was cut by 1 base, the J end by 4 bases, with 7 bases between. This CDR3 is built from 13 residues. CDR1 and CDR2 from the germline V gene are SEHNR and FQNEAQ (reference sequence). CDR3 amino acids: CASSLDTTYGYTF. CDR3 nucleotides: TGTGCCAGCAGCTTAGACACGACCTATGGCTACACCTTC.

This clonotype was detected ten times or more. The chain uses TRBV4-1 and TRBJ2-7; TRBD1 matches at 12 bases. V shed 3 bases, J shed 5 bases, and the junction held 8 bases outside the gene matches. This CDR3 comprises 16 residues. Germline V gives CDR1 MGHRA, CDR2 YSYEKL. CDR3 sequence: CASSHIGTGGIHEQYF. CDR3 sequence (DNA): TGCGCCAGCAGCCATATCGGGACAGGGGGCATCCACGAGCAGTACTTC.

This clonotype showed up many times. The rearrangement joins TRBV7-2 to TRBJ2-3; D remains ambiguous. Trimming cost V 2 bases and J 0 bases, with 6 bases left between them. Germline-derived CDR1 and CDR2 are SGHTA and FQGNSA. The CDR3 contains 14 residues. This CDR3 is CASSLFGSTDTQYF. The CDR3 DNA follows: TGTGCCAGCAGCTTATTTGGCAGCACAGATACGCAGTATTTT.

This clonotype was seen a few times. This sequence joins TRBV11-2 and TRBJ1-1; no definite D call. The V gene's germline CDR1 is SGHAT and CDR2 FQNNGV. This CDR3 has 15 amino acids. V lost 0 bases, J lost 1 base, and 9 bases lay in between. The CDR3 loop reads CASSLDQAGNTEAFF. CDR3 DNA: TGTGCCAGCAGCTTAGATCAGGCAGGGAACACTGAAGCTTTCTTT.

This clonotype has at least ten counts. J is TRBJ2-7 and V is TRBV5-1; 7 bases agree with TRBD1. CDR3 length: 12 residues. Germline CDR1 is SGHRS and CDR2 is YFSETQ. J lost 6 bases, V lost 4 bases, and 4 bases had no gene match. CDR3 sequence reads: CASSPTGFEQYF. The CDR3 bases are TGCGCCAGCAGCCCGACAGGGTTCGAGCAGTACTTC.

This clonotype was found a few times. This rearrangement joins TRBV15 to TRBJ1-4; a possible D gene is TRBD1 (5 bases). This CDR3 contains 15 residues. The germline gives CDR1 LNHNV, CDR2 YYDKDF (reference sequence). Trimming pared 0 bases from V and 4 bases from J, leaving 9 bases between. This CDR3 reads CATSREGRLNEKLFF. In nucleotides, the CDR3 is TGTGCCACCAGCAGAGAGGGACGGCTTAATGAAAAACTGTTTTTT.

The chain links TRBV20-1 to TRBJ2-7; D is unresolved. The CDR3 is 16 residues long. The V end lost 0 bases, the J end lost 4 bases, and 19 bases lay between the germline ends. The V gene's germline CDR1 is DFQATT and CDR2 SNEGSKA (reference sequence). In DNA, the CDR3 is TGCAGTGCTAGAGAGGAAGTCCGGCTCGAAACTTACGAGCAGTACTTC. Its translation is CSAREEVRLETYEQYF.